The 15 T cell receptor beta chains reported below all come from one sample, sequenced in a study of blood T cell repertoires in COVID-19. The assay was immunoSEQ multiplex PCR, and TCRdb's table has in-frame clones only and misses some. The sample contains 200,000 to 250,000 clones, 84% of which appear only once. Source material: PBMCs or T cells enriched from blood (not recorded which). These receptors all come from a woman aged 40 to 50 who had recovered from COVID-19.

V usage is TRBV2 and J usage is TRBJ2-3; D might be TRBD1 (6 bases). The length of the CDR3 is 15 residues. The germline V and J ends were trimmed by 6 bases and 0 bases, with 13 bases remaining between them. CDR1 and CDR2 (germline): SNHLY, FYNNEI. The CDR3 nucleotides read TGTGCCAGCAGACAGGGATATTCTAGCACAGATACGCAGTATTTT. This translates into CASRQGYSSTDTQYF.

This chain joins TRBV28 and TRBJ1-2; D might be TRBD1 (6 bases). V lost 8 bases and J lost 4, with 14 bases in between. The CDR3 has 13 amino acids. CDR1 is MDHEN and CDR2 is SYDVKM in the germline V gene. For the CDR3, the DNA is TGTGCCAGCCAATCCGGGACAACCTATGGCTACACCTTC. Encoded protein: CASQSGTTYGYTF.

CDR3 loop: CASSPSPPQGSNEQFF. The CDR3 DNA is TGCGCCAGCAGCCCTTCTCCCCCACAGGGAAGCAATGAGCAGTTCTTC. The chain employs TRBV5-1 and TRBJ2-1; tentatively, D is TRBD1 (6 bases). The CDR3 length is 16 residues. Germline loops: CDR1 SGHRS, CDR2 YFSETQ. The germline V and J ends were trimmed by 4 bases and 6 bases, with 20 bases remaining between them.

This clone was detected only once. The genes are TRBV7-9 and TRBJ1-2; 8 bases line up with TRBD1. The CDR3 runs 16 residues. Unmatched junction bases numbered 11, after V lost 1 base and J lost 7 bases. Germline V lookup: CDR1 SEHNR, CDR2 FQNEAQ (reference sequence). The CDR3 region is CASSLVSRGPVGGYTF. CDR3 in DNA: TGTGCCAGCAGCTTAGTCAGCAGGGGGCCCGTTGGTGGCTACACCTTC.

The J gene is TRBJ2-1, the V gene TRBV9; D remains unclear. V shed 0 bases and J shed 0 bases, with 7 bases lying between them. Germline CDR1 is SGDLS and CDR2 is YYNGEE. The CDR3 loop spans 15 amino acids. CDR3 loop: CASSVVSSSYNEQFF. The CDR3 DNA reads as TGTGCCAGCAGCGTAGTATCTAGCTCCTACAATGAGCAGTTCTTC.

CDR3 in DNA: TGTGCCACCAGCAGGGACTTTTCCTACGAGCAGTACTTC. It is translated as CATSRDFSYEQYF. The V gene is TRBV15, the J gene TRBJ2-7, with D possibly being TRBD2 (5 bases). V was cut by 3 bases and J by 1 base, with 7 bases left in between. This CDR3 comprises 13 residues. CDR1 and CDR2 (germline): LNHNV, YYDKDF (reference sequence).

The V and J genes are TRBV19 and TRBJ2-1; TRBD1 or TRBD2 may be the D gene (9 bases each). Per the germline V gene, CDR1 is LNHDA and CDR2 is SQIVND (reference sequence). V lost 5 bases and J 2 bases, leaving 25 bases between the germline ends. This CDR3 contains 19 residues. CDR3: CASSSGTGLGGGAYNEQFF. CDR3 coding DNA: TGTGCCAGTAGTTCCGGGACAGGGTTAGGCGGGGGGGCCTACAATGAGCAGTTCTTC.

The chain joins TRBV15 to TRBJ2-3; D is perhaps TRBD2 (7 bases). This CDR3 comprises 16 residues. The V gene lost 5 bases and the J gene lost 0 bases, with 15 bases spanning the gap. CDR1 and CDR2 (germline): LNHNV, YYDKDF (reference sequence). The CDR3 spells CATSVERGGSTDTQYF. CDR3 bases: TGTGCCACCAGCGTCGAGAGGGGGGGAAGCACAGATACGCAGTATTTT.

This clone was counted once. The chain is built from TRBV7-2 and TRBJ2-1; 8 bases match TRBD1. The trim removed 3 bases at V and 12 bases at J, leaving 13 bases unmatched. The CDR3 runs to 15 residues. Germline lookup yields CDR1 SGHTA and CDR2 FQGNSA. The CDR3 DNA reads TGTGCCAGCAGCTTGAGGACAGGGAATTTGATGAGGCAGTTCTTC. Protein product: CASSLRTGNLMRQFF.

V usage is TRBV9 and J usage is TRBJ2-6; no clear D. Germline CDR1 SGDLS, CDR2 YYNGEE. Trimming shortened V by 5 bases and J by 2 bases, and 8 bases separated the two germline ends. This CDR3 comprises 14 residues. In DNA, the CDR3 is TGTGCCAGCAGTGCGGAAACTGGGGCCAACGTCCTGACTTTC. Amino acids: CASSAETGANVLTF.

The chain couples TRBV10-2 to TRBJ2-7; D perhaps matches TRBD1 (6 bases). The CDR3 is 14 amino acids. The germline gives CDR1 WSHSY, CDR2 SAAADI. V was cut by 0 bases and J by 4 bases, with 10 bases left in between. CDR3 region: CASSESRQEYEQYV. In DNA form, the CDR3 reads TGCGCCAGCAGTGAGTCGAGACAGGAGTACGAGCAGTACGTC.

The rearrangement joins TRBV6-5 to TRBJ2-5; TRBD1 aligns across 9 bases. This CDR3 comprises 13 residues. The V gene's germline CDR1 is MNHEY and CDR2 SVGAGI. J was trimmed by 5 bases and V by 6 bases; bases with no gene match: 4. As DNA, the CDR3 is TGTGCCAGCAGCCGGGACAGGGCGGAGACCCAGTACTTC. This translates into CASSRDRAETQYF.

V and J are TRBV7-2 and TRBJ2-5; D is possibly TRBD1 (5 bases). The V end was cut by 4 bases, the J end by 5 bases, with 17 bases between. The germline V gene encodes CDR1 SGHTA and CDR2 FQGNSA. The CDR3 length is 15 residues. CDR3 sequence (DNA): TGTGCCAGCAGCTCGGACACCTTGTTGCGGGAGACCCAGTACTTC. Residues: CASSSDTLLRETQYF.

The rearrangement links TRBV10-3 to TRBJ2-2; TRBD1 aligns across 9 bases. Trimming took 10 bases from V and 4 from J; bases not matched to a gene: 13. CDR1 is ENHRY and CDR2 is SYGVKD in the germline V gene. The CDR3 has 16 amino acids. The CDR3: CASSPRDRERTGELFF. CDR3 in DNA: TGTGCCAGTAGCCCTAGGGACAGGGAACGCACCGGGGAGCTGTTTTTT.

This clone was detected a few times. CDR3 bases: TGTGCCAGCAGTTACGGCCGGGTGAACACTGAAGCTTTCTTT. Protein product: CASSYGRVNTEAFF. This chain links TRBV6-5 with TRBJ1-1; D gene uncertain. Germline lookup yields CDR1 MNHEY and CDR2 SVGAGI. The ends were cut back, 2 bases at V and 0 bases at J, with 7 bases in the middle. This CDR3 has 14 residues.